This T cell receptor beta chain was recorded in a study of T cell responses to AZD1222 COVID-19 vaccine. General study points: Repertoires were collected only later (after the peak T cell response had occurred). Within unmutated variant regions lay the reported targets of nearly half of spike-specific TCRs. Once two AZD1222 doses were given, Spike-specific TCR breadth and depth went up.

Pooled together were second doses at about 4 or about 12 weeks. About this clone itself: Its antigen is currently unknown.

Measured with immunoSEQ multiplex PCR; TCRdb has only the in-frame clones, and not every one. Among over 150,000 clones listed, about nine tenths were seen once. J lost 8 bases, V lost 2 bases, and 8 bases had no gene match. Germline values: CDR1 LGHDT, CDR2 YNNKEL (reference sequence). There are 14 residues in the CDR3. The sequence was collected from an adult who received the AZD1222 COVID-19 vaccine. The sequenced sample was peripheral blood, obtained 28 days after the second AZD1222 dose. The chain carries TRBV3-1 (or the pseudogene TRBV3-2) and TRBJ1-2; 7 bases map to TRBD1. The CDR3 DNA reads as TGTGCCAGCAGCCAACCGGGAAGAGGGGGCGGCTACACCTTC. It translates to CASSQPGRGGGYTF.